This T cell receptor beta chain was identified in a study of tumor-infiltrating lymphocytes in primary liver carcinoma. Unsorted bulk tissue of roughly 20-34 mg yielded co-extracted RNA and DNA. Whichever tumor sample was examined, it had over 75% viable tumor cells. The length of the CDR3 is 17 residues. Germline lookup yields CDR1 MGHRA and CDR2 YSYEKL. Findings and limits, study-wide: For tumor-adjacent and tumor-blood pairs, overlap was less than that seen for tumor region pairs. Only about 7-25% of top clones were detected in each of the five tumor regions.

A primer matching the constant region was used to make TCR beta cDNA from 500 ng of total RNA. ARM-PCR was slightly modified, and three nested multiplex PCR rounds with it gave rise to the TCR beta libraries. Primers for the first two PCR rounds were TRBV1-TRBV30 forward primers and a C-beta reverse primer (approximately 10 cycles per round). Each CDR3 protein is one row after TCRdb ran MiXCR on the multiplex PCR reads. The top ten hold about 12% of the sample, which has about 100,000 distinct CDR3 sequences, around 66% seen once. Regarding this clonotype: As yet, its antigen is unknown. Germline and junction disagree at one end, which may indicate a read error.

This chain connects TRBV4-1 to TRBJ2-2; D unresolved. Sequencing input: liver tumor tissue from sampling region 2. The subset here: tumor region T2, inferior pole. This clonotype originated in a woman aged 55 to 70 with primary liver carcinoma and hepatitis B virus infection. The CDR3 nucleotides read TGCGCCAGCAGACAAGAGGTCCTAGGAACGAACATCGGGGAGCTGTTTTTT. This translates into CASRQEVLGTNIGELFF.